These T cell receptor beta chains were read from a single sample in a study of technical replicates of blood from four donors. Clones were sequenced by immunoSEQ multiplex PCR, and TCRdb holds only the in-frame ones, with some missing. The profile shows around 92,000 clones, approximately 94% of them singletons. The sequenced material came from T cells isolated from PBMCs. Receptor source: a human donor in good health. Each CDR3 is given with its conserved first and last residue. A D gene is named only where the DNA matches it firmly. The size entry is marked missing in some rows and otherwise reads once, few, many or a size class.

CDR3aa	CDR3nt	v_gene	j_gene	abundance	d_gene
CATSPWGGLNTGELFF	TGTGCCACCAGTCCATGGGGGGGCCTTAACACCGGGGAGCTGTTTTTT	TRBV27	TRBJ2-2	-	-
CASGQGFGYTF	TGTGCTAGTGGCCAGGGGTTTGGCTACACCTTC	TRBV12-5	TRBJ1-2	once	-
CASRPMNREPGEQFF	TGTGCCAGCAGACCTATGAACAGGGAGCCAGGTGAGCAGTTCTTC	TRBV27	TRBJ2-1	-	-
CASSEAGQRYTRTGELFF	TGTGCCAGCAGTGAAGCCGGACAGCGCTACACCCGCACCGGGGAGCTGTTTTTT	TRBV2	TRBJ2-2	-	-
CASSLEGGQVGQPQHF	TGTGCCAGCAGCTTAGAGGGGGGACAGGTGGGTCAGCCCCAGCATTTT	TRBV7-9	TRBJ1-5	-	TRBD1
CASGFHRAANEKLFF	TGTGCTAGTGGCTTCCACAGGGCAGCTAATGAAAAACTGTTTTTT	TRBV12-5	TRBJ1-4	-	-
CASSIDSQAFRNYGYTF	TGTGCCAGTAGTATAGATTCACAGGCTTTTAGGAACTATGGCTACACCTTC	TRBV19	TRBJ1-2	-	-
CSVDLPSGETQYF	TGCAGCGTTGACCTTCCCTCCGGAGAGACCCAGTACTTC	TRBV29-1	TRBJ2-5	-	-
CASIPAVANYGYTF	TGTGCCAGCATACCCGCGGTGGCTAACTATGGCTACACCTTC	TRBV6-1	TRBJ1-2	-	-
CATSREAVDYTF	TGTGCCACCAGCAGAGAGGCGGTAGACTACACCTTC	TRBV15	TRBJ1-2	-	-
CASSNRGNGYTF	TGTGCCAGCAGTAACAGGGGAAACGGCTACACCTTC	TRBV2	TRBJ1-2	-	TRBD1
CASTTSGGPNTGELFF	TGTGCCAGTACGACTAGCGGGGGGCCCAACACCGGGGAGCTGTTTTTT	TRBV19	TRBJ2-2	-	TRBD2
CAGFGLAVYNEQFF	TGTGCCGGGTTCGGACTAGCGGTCTACAATGAGCAGTTCTTC	TRBV25-1	TRBJ2-1	once	TRBD2